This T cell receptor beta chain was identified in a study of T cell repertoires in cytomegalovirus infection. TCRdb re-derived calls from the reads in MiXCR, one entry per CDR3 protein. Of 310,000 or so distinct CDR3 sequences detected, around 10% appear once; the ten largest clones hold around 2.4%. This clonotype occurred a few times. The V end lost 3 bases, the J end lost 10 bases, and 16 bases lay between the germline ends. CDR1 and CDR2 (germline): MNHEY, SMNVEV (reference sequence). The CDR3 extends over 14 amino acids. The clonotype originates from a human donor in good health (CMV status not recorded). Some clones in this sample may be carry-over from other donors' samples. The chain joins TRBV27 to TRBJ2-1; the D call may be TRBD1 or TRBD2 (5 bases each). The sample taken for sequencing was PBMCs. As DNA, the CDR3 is TGTGCCAGCAGTTTGGCAGGGAGAGAAGGAGAGCAGTTCTTC. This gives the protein CASSLAGREGEQFF.